The clone carrying this TCR beta chain was recorded many times. As yet, its antigen is unknown. The record originates from a study of neurological immune-mediated disorders. Broader study findings: The level of TCR clonal expansion was highest in patients with HTLV-1-associated myelopathy and lowest in multiple sclerosis, where it fell below the level seen in healthy controls. Phylogenetically, 18 of 34 multiple sclerosis patients' repertoires fell into one related-CDR3 cluster, a possible signature.

The CDR3 totals 16 residues. The ends lost 2 bases at V and 4 bases at J; junction bases unmatched: 7. Germline V gene sequence: CDR1 KGHDR, CDR2 SFDVKD. A 10-nucleotide random UMI tagged transcripts in template-switch 5'RACE cDNA synthesis. A single record per CDR3 protein comes from TCRdb applying MiXCR to the 5' RACE reads. The repertoire holds 60,000 to 70,000 distinct CDR3 sequences, with around 5% as singletons. Source material: PBMCs. The rearrangement joins TRBV24-1 to TRBJ2-3, with TRBD1 matching 8 bases. The clonotype comes from a human donor with multiple sclerosis. The donor label of this sample is uncertain. The CDR3, as DNA: TGTGCCACCAGTGATTACCACAGGGGGGCCGCAGATACGCAGTATTTT. This gives the protein CATSDYHRGAADTQYF.